Following are 17 T cell receptor beta chains from one sample sequenced in a study of T cell repertoires in cytomegalovirus infection. TCRdb used MiXCR to reprocess the reads, holding one entry per CDR3 protein. Found here are approximately 770,000 distinct CDR3 sequences, 29% of them singletons; the top ten hold approximately 14%. What these receptors recognize is not known. This material consisted of cultured CD8+ T cells from PBMCs, taken from culture after CMV antigen stimulation. The receptors come from a human donor in good health (CMV status not recorded). Some clones in this sample may be carry-over from other donors' samples.

This clonotype was detected many times. This rearrangement joins TRBV12-3 or TRBV12-4 to TRBJ2-7, with D perhaps TRBD1 (6 bases). V lost 1 base and J lost 3, with 13 bases in between. The CDR3 has 15 residues. The CDR3 DNA is TGTGCCAGCAGTTTAGGCCAGGGGCCCTTCTACGAGCAGTACGTC. It is translated as CASSLGQGPFYEQYV.

The gene calls are TRBV4-1 and TRBJ2-5, with 11 bases identical to TRBD2. The V gene end was trimmed by 3 bases and the J gene end by 5 bases; junction bases not matched to a gene: 11. There are 17 residues in the CDR3. Germline CDR1 is MGHRA and CDR2 is YSYEKL. The CDR3 loop is CASSQGTSGFSHETQYF. The DNA of the CDR3 is TGCGCCAGCAGCCAGGGGACTAGCGGCTTTAGTCACGAGACCCAGTACTTC.

The gene calls are TRBV19 and TRBJ2-7; 9 bases agree with TRBD1. Germline assignment: CDR1 LNHDA and CDR2 SQIVND (reference sequence). After removal of 4 bases from V and 4 bases from J, the junction contained 2 bases not matched to a gene. CDR3 length: 13 amino acids. The CDR3 protein is CASSKTGGYEQYV. In nucleotides, the CDR3 is TGTGCCAGTAGTAAGACAGGGGGTTACGAGCAGTACGTC.

This clonotype came up many times. The chain joins TRBV7-2 to TRBJ2-7, with 8 positions matching TRBD1. CDR3 size: 19 residues. Germline V gene data show CDR1 as SGHTA and CDR2 as FQGNSA. V was pared by 2 bases and J by 1 base, with 16 bases of the junction left unmatched. The CDR3 loop is CASSLSQGALSLSSYEQYF. Here the CDR3 DNA reads TGTGCCAGCAGCTTATCGCAGGGGGCACTCTCCCTCTCTTCCTACGAGCAGTACTTC.

This clonotype was observed a few times. V gene TRBV5-5 combines with J gene TRBJ2-7, with TRBD1 identical over 10 bases. Germline lookup yields CDR1 SGHKS and CDR2 YYEKEE (reference sequence). After removal of 4 bases from V and 6 bases from J, the junction contained 7 bases not matched to a gene. The CDR3 totals 14 residues. CDR3 region: CASSEGQGFVEQYV. CDR3 nucleotide sequence: TGTGCCAGCAGCGAGGGACAGGGGTTCGTCGAGCAGTACGTC.

The chain is built from TRBV12-3 or TRBV12-4 and TRBJ2-5; 8 nucleotides align to TRBD2. J was trimmed by 2 bases and V by 3 bases; bases with no gene match: 8. This CDR3 contains 16 residues. This CDR3 reads CASSFAPGLAQETQYF. DNA of the CDR3: TGTGCCAGCAGTTTTGCCCCAGGACTAGCACAAGAGACCCAGTACTTC.

As DNA, the CDR3 is TGTGCCACCAGGGTTGCGGGGGGGGATACGCAGTATTTT. It yields the protein CATRVAGGDTQYF. The genes are TRBV15 and TRBJ2-3; TRBD2 matches 9 bases. The germline V gene encodes CDR1 LNHNV and CDR2 YYDKDF (reference sequence). The CDR3 has 13 amino acids. V gave up 6 bases and J gave up 6 bases; unmatched junction bases: 4. The full variable domain, with the rest looked up from reference TRBV15 and TRBJ2-3, is DAMVIQNPRYQVTQFGKPVTLSCSQTLNHNVMYWYQQKSSQAPKLLFHYYDKDFNNEADTPDNFQSRRPNTSFCFLDIRSPGLGDTAMYLCATRVAGGDTQYFGPGTRLTVL.

The gene calls are TRBV10-3 and TRBJ2-7; TRBD1 matches at 9 bases. CDR1 is ENHRY and CDR2 is SYGVKD in the germline V gene. Trimming removed 5 bases from V and 5 bases from J; junction bases left unmatched: 7. The CDR3 sequence is 14 residues long. The CDR3 region has the DNA TGTGCCATCAGTACCCGGGACAGGGACAACGAGCAGTACTTC. This codes for CAISTRDRDNEQYF.

About this clonotype: Just one base apart from a much larger clone, this may be a read error. The V gene is TRBV12-3 or TRBV12-4, the J gene TRBJ1-1; perhaps TRBD1 as D (6 bases). The length of the CDR3 is 15 residues. In DNA form, the CDR3 reads TGTGCCAGCATGCCGGGGGGGCTAATGAACACTCAAGCTTTCTTT. Residues: CASMPGGLMNTQAFF.

The chain uses TRBV5-6 and TRBJ1-2, with 9 bases identical to TRBD1. Germline V gene data show CDR1 as SGHDT and CDR2 as YYEEEE. This CDR3 is built from 16 residues. V trimming: 2 bases; J trimming: 4 bases; junction bases outside the gene matches: 9. CDR3 protein: CASSLAPDRGGYGYTF. CDR3 in DNA: TGTGCCAGCAGCTTAGCCCCGGACAGGGGAGGCTATGGCTACACCTTC.

V and J are TRBV7-8 and TRBJ2-3; a weak D match, TRBD1 (6 bases). The CDR3 is made up of 17 amino acids. The V and J ends lost 1 base and 2 bases respectively, with 16 bases between them. From germline, CDR1 is SGHVS and CDR2 FQNEAQ. The CDR3 DNA reads as TGTGCCAGCAGCTTAGAGGCTCTCAGGGGAGTCACAGATACGCAGTATTTT. Residues: CASSLEALRGVTDTQYF. Looking up the rest from reference TRBV7-8 and TRBJ2-3 gives the full variable domain: GAGVSQSPRYKVAKRGQDVALRCDPISGHVSLFWYQQALGQGPEFLTYFQNEAQLDKSGLPSDRFFAERPEGSVSTLKIQRTQQEDSAVYLCASSLEALRGVTDTQYFGPGTRLTVL.

The chain is built from TRBV7-9 and TRBJ2-7, with D unclear. Germline assignment: CDR1 SEHNR and CDR2 FQNEAQ (reference sequence). The CDR3 contains 14 residues. V was pared by 6 bases and J by 0 bases, with 12 bases between. CDR3 loop: CASSSDGSSYEQYV. The DNA for the CDR3 is TGTGCCAGCAGTTCGGACGGCAGCTCCTACGAGCAGTACGTC.

As to this clonotype: Germline is not matched at one junction end, which may reflect a read error. The J gene is TRBJ1-2, the V gene TRBV7-9, with 7 nucleotides matching TRBD1. The CDR3 loop spans 11 amino acids. The V gene's germline CDR1 is SEHNR and CDR2 FQNEAQ (reference sequence). CDR3 sequence (DNA): TGTGCCAGCAGCTTAGGTGATCAGGGGGACTTC. Amino acid sequence: CASSLGDQGDF.

This clonotype was observed a handful of times. This chain joins TRBV10-3 and TRBJ2-2; D possibly matches TRBD1 or TRBD2 (5 bases each). V lost 3 bases and J 3 bases, leaving 20 bases between the germline ends. This CDR3 is 18 amino acids long. The germline gives CDR1 ENHRY, CDR2 SYGVKD. The CDR3 loop reads CAISDPPEGRWDTGELFF. CDR3 DNA: TGTGCCATCAGTGACCCTCCCGAGGGACGTTGGGACACCGGGGAGCTGTTTTTT.

This clonotype was detected ten times or more. The gene calls are TRBV12-3 or TRBV12-4 and TRBJ2-1; 9 bases align to TRBD2. The CDR3 is made up of 13 amino acids. J lost 6 bases, V lost 8 bases, and 5 bases had no gene match. The CDR3 region has the DNA TGTGCCAGCTTGGGACTAGCCGCCAATGAGCAGTTCTTC. Its protein is CASLGLAANEQFF.

The V call is TRBV4-1, the J call TRBJ1-5; D is unresolved. Germline-derived CDR1 and CDR2 are MGHRA and YSYEKL. Trimming pared 0 bases from V and 6 bases from J, leaving 9 bases between. The CDR3 contains 14 residues. CDR3 bases: TGCGCCAGCAGCCAAGACGTGATGGGTCAGCCCCAGCATTTT. This encodes CASSQDVMGQPQHF.

This clonotype was counted a few times. The rearrangement links TRBV6-2 or TRBV6-3 to TRBJ1-1; tentative D call: TRBD1 (6 bases). The CDR3 has 13 amino acids. Germline CDR1 is MNHEY and CDR2 is SVGEGT. The V gene lost 5 bases and the J gene lost 7 bases, with 14 bases spanning the gap. CDR3 nucleotides: TGTGCCAGCAGTCCCTCGCGGACAGTTGAAGCTTTCTTT. Protein sequence: CASSPSRTVEAFF.